The 29 T cell receptor beta chains in this list originate from one sample, sequenced in a study of T cells expressing NK-cell markers. TCRdb processed the 5' RACE reads again and assigns one entry to each CDR3 protein, with no DNA. The table lists a few hundred thousand distinct CDR3 sequences. The sequenced material came from blood T cells: a sorted CD56 or NKG2C T cell subset, CD4+ or CD8+ T cells, or bulk PBMC T cells (not recorded which). These receptors all come from a man between 18 and 29 years old in good health.

The J gene is TRBJ1-5, the V gene TRBV20-1; the TRBD1 assignment by TCRdb is unverifiable without DNA. Per the germline V gene, CDR1 is DFQATT and CDR2 is SNEGSKA (reference sequence). The CDR3 extends over 15 amino acids. The CDR3 reads CSAIPRGLGNQPQHF.

This chain uses TRBV4-1 with TRBJ2-3. Germline V gene data show CDR1 as MGHRA and CDR2 as YSYEKL. The CDR3 sequence is 14 residues long. The CDR3 here is CASSQEDRPDTQYF.

The chain employs TRBV30 and TRBJ2-3; TCRdb's D gene call, TRBD1, goes unchecked for lack of DNA. The germline CDR1 and CDR2 sequences are GTSNPN and SVGIG (reference sequence). The CDR3 contains 13 residues. The CDR3 reads CACSRQATDTQYF.

The CDR3 sequence: CASNPVGRGMVDEQFF. The V and J genes are TRBV5-1 and TRBJ2-1; TCRdb returns TRBD1, unconfirmable since there is no DNA. The germline V gene encodes CDR1 SGHRS and CDR2 YFSETQ. The CDR3 sequence is 16 residues long.

V gene TRBV7-9 combines with J gene TRBJ2-3; the D call of TRBD1 rests on TCRdb alone, since no DNA is present to check it. Germline V gene sequence: CDR1 SEHNR, CDR2 FQNEAQ (reference sequence). This CDR3 has 13 amino acids. The CDR3 is CAQGTGEADTQYF. Using reference TRBV7-9 and TRBJ2-3 for the parts outside the CDR3, the full variable domain is DTGVSQNPRHKITKRGQNVTFRCDPISEHNRLYWYRQTLGQGPEFLTYFQNEAQLEKSRLLSDRFSAERPKGSFSTLEIQRTEQGDSAMYLCAQGTGEADTQYFGPGTRLTVL.

The chain joins TRBV7-9 to TRBJ2-1; TCRdb selects TRBD2, and the lack of DNA leaves this call unchecked. Germline values: CDR1 SEHNR, CDR2 FQNEAQ (reference sequence). The CDR3 totals 16 residues. CDR3 loop: CASSSLREGRFDEQFF.

The chain is built from TRBV12-3 or TRBV12-4 and TRBJ2-3; TCRdb picks TRBD1, but there is no DNA to check that call. The CDR3 has 15 amino acids. CDR3 residues: CASSLAGTGTDTQYF.

The chain uses TRBV29-1 and TRBJ2-3; the D call of TRBD1 rests on TCRdb alone, since no DNA is present to check it. The CDR3 totals 12 residues. Germline V gene data show CDR1 as SQVTM and CDR2 as ANQGSEA. The CDR3 region is CSVAGLLDTQYF.

The rearrangement links TRBV5-5 to TRBJ1-1; TCRdb gives TRBD1 as the D gene, but with no DNA this cannot be confirmed. Germline V gives CDR1 SGHKS, CDR2 YYEKEE (reference sequence). The length of the CDR3 is 14 residues. CDR3 sequence: CASGSWGAGTEAFF.

This chain uses TRBV27 with TRBJ2-7. In germline, CDR1 is MNHEY, CDR2 SMNVEV (reference sequence). The CDR3 spans 14 residues. The CDR3 protein is CASSLSVTGAEQYF.

V usage is TRBV12-3 or TRBV12-4 and J usage is TRBJ2-3; TCRdb lists TRBD1, though no DNA is available to test this call. The CDR3 spans 20 residues. CDR3 sequence reads: CASSFDLWAGGRRGTDTQYF.

The V and J genes are TRBV6-5 and TRBJ2-1; TCRdb's assignment of TRBD1 cannot be checked, as there is no DNA. Germline V gives CDR1 MNHEY, CDR2 SVGAGI. CDR3 length: 16 amino acids. The CDR3 loop is CASSYSRTGGRDEQFF.

The genes are TRBV12-3 or TRBV12-4 and TRBJ1-6; TCRdb designates TRBD1, a call that cannot be tested without DNA. This CDR3 has 15 amino acids. This CDR3 reads CASSLRAGSESPLHF.

The gene calls are TRBV7-2 and TRBJ2-4; absent DNA, TCRdb's TRBD2 call cannot be checked. The CDR3 sequence is 14 residues long. Germline loops: CDR1 SGHTA, CDR2 FQGNSA. CDR3 in amino acids: CASSPGLQNGIQYF.

This chain links TRBV2 with TRBJ2-1. Germline values: CDR1 SNHLY, CDR2 FYNNEI. The CDR3 is 14 amino acids. CDR3 amino acids: CASTQQGRWGEQFF. Variable domain in full (rest from reference TRBV2 and TRBJ2-1): EPEVTQTPSHQVTQMGQEVILRCVPISNHLYFYWYRQILGQKVEFLVSFYNNEISEKSEIFDDQFSVERPDGSNFTLKIRSTKLEDSAMYFCASTQQGRWGEQFFGPGTRLTVL.

This sequence joins TRBV12-3 or TRBV12-4 and TRBJ2-3; TCRdb returns TRBD2, unconfirmable since there is no DNA. The CDR3 loop spans 19 amino acids. CDR3 amino acids: CASSFRQGILAGPTDTQYF.

V gene TRBV15 combines with J gene TRBJ2-7; the TCRdb D gene call, TRBD1, has no DNA to confirm it. CDR3 length: 14 amino acids. Germline CDR1 and CDR2: LNHNV and YYDKDF (reference sequence). The CDR3 protein is CATSRDEARGEQYF.

The V call is TRBV4-2, the J call TRBJ1-5; without DNA, the TCRdb call of TRBD1 cannot be checked. The V gene's germline CDR1 is LGHNA and CDR2 YNFKEQ. This CDR3 spans 16 amino acids. The CDR3 region is CASSSRTGESNQPQHF.

This chain uses TRBV25-1 with TRBJ1-4; TCRdb designates TRBD1, a call that cannot be tested without DNA. This CDR3 spans 15 amino acids. CDR1 is MGHDK, CDR2 SYGVNS, per germline. The CDR3 loop is CASSGVPGAGEKLFF. The variable domain in full, completed from reference TRBV25-1 and TRBJ1-4, reads EADIYQTPRYLVIGTGKKITLECSQTMGHDKMYWYQQDPGMELHLIHYSYGVNSTEKGDLSSESTVSRIRTEHFPLTLESARPSHTSQYLCASSGVPGAGEKLFFGSGTQLSVL.

V is TRBV6-1 and J is TRBJ2-1; the D call from TCRdb, TRBD2, cannot be confirmed without DNA. The V gene's germline CDR1 is MNHNS and CDR2 SASEGT. The CDR3 extends over 16 amino acids. The chain's CDR3 is CASSETGLAGENEQFF.

The chain couples TRBV20-1 to TRBJ2-3; TCRdb's D call, TRBD2, is unchecked because there is no DNA. This CDR3 is 15 amino acids long. Germline assignment: CDR1 DFQATT and CDR2 SNEGSKA (reference sequence). The CDR3 spells CSAVERAGVGDTQYF.

The rearrangement joins TRBV5-1 to TRBJ2-7; TCRdb picks TRBD2, but there is no DNA to check that call. Per the germline V gene, CDR1 is SGHRS and CDR2 is YFSETQ. This CDR3 region has 14 residues. CDR3 sequence reads: CASSFGTSSYEQYF.

The V gene is TRBV27, the J gene TRBJ2-7; TCRdb proposes TRBD2, but this gene call is untestable without DNA. Germline V CDR1 and CDR2: MNHEY, SMNVEV (reference sequence). This CDR3 region has 16 residues. This chain's CDR3 is CASSLSGSGRTYEQYF.

This chain uses TRBV5-1 with TRBJ2-1; TCRdb proposes TRBD2, but this gene call is untestable without DNA. There are 16 residues in the CDR3. In germline, CDR1 is SGHRS, CDR2 YFSETQ. The CDR3 loop reads CASSPSGAFNHNEQFF.

CDR3 protein: CASSRHRTGELFF. The genes are TRBV3-1 and TRBJ2-2; the D call of TRBD1 rests on TCRdb alone, since no DNA is present to check it. CDR1 is LGHDT and CDR2 is YNNKEL in the germline V gene (reference sequence). CDR3 length: 13 amino acids. Supplemented by reference TRBV3-1 and TRBJ2-2, the full variable domain reads DTAVSQTPKYLVTQMGNDKSIKCEQNLGHDTMYWYKQDSKKFLKIMFSYNNKELIINETVPNRFSPKSPDKAHLNLHINSLELGDSAVYFCASSRHRTGELFFGEGSRLTVL.

The gene calls are TRBV7-2 and TRBJ1-1; the TCRdb call, TRBD1, lacks DNA for checking. The germline V gene encodes CDR1 SGHTA and CDR2 FQGNSA. This CDR3 comprises 13 residues. CDR3 in amino acids: CASSGPGTGSAFF.

This chain uses TRBV12-3 or TRBV12-4 with TRBJ2-1. The CDR3 consists of 14 residues. This chain's CDR3 is CASENSGSSNEQFF.

This chain joins TRBV5-1 and TRBJ2-4. The CDR3 runs to 13 residues. Germline V CDR1 and CDR2: SGHRS, YFSETQ. CDR3 in amino acids: CASSFDPSNIQYF.

The CDR3 loop is CASVGTLYEQYF. The rearrangement joins TRBV6-6 to TRBJ2-7. The germline V gene has CDR1 MNHNY and CDR2 SVGAGI (reference sequence). The length of the CDR3 is 12 residues.